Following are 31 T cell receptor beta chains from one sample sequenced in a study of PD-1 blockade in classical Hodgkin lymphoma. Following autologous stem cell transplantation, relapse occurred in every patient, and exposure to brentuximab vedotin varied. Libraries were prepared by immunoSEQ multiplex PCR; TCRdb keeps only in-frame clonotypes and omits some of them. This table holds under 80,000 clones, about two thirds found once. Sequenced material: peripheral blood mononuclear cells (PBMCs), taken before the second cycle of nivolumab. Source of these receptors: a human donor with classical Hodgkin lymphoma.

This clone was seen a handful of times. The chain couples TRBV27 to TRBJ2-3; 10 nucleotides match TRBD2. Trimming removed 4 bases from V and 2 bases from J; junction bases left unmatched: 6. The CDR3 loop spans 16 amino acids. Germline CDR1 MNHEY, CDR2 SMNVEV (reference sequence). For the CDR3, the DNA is TGTGCCAGCAGTTCTAGCGGGAGAAGATTCACAGATACGCAGTATTTT. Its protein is CASSSSGRRFTDTQYF.

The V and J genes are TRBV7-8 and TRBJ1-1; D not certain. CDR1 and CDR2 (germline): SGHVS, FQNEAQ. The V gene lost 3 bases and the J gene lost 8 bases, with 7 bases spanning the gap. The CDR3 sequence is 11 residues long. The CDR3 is CASSFSGEAFF. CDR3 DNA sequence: TGTGCCAGCAGCTTTTCAGGAGAAGCTTTCTTT.

Here the CDR3 DNA reads TGTGCCAGCTCAACCGGGACTTTGGGCGTTAGCTATGGCTACACCTTC. Translation gives CASSTGTLGVSYGYTF. V usage is TRBV18 and J usage is TRBJ1-2, with TRBD1 as a possible D gene (5 bases). The CDR3 is 16 amino acids. Trimming removed 5 bases from V and 4 bases from J, with 20 bases in between. Germline V gene lookup returns CDR1 KGHSH and CDR2 LQKENI.

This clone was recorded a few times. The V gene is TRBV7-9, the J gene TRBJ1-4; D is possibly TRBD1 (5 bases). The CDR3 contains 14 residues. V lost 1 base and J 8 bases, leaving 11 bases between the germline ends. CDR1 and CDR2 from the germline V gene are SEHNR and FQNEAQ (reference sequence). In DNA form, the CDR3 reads TGTGCCAGCAGCTTAGTCAGGGCGGGGGAAAAACTGTTTTTT. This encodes CASSLVRAGEKLFF.

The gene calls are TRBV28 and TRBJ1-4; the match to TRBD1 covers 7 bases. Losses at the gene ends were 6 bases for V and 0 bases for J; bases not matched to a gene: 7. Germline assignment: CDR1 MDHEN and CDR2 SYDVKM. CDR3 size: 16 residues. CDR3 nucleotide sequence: TGTGCCAGCAGCGACCCGAGGGGGCCAACTAATGAAAAACTGTTTTTT. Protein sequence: CASSDPRGPTNEKLFF.

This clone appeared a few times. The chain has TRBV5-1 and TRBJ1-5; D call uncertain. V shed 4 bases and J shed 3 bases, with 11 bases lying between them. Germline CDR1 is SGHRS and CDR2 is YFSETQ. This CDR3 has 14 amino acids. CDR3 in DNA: TGCGCCAGCAGCCCCGGGTCCTTCAATCAGCCCCAGCATTTT. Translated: CASSPGSFNQPQHF.

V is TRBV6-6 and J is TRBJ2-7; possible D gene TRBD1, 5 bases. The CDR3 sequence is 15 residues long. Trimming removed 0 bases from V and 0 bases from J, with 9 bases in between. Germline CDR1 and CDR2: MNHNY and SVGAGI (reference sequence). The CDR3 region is CASSYSKGISYEQYF. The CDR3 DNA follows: TGTGCCAGCAGTTACTCTAAGGGGATCTCCTACGAGCAGTACTTC.

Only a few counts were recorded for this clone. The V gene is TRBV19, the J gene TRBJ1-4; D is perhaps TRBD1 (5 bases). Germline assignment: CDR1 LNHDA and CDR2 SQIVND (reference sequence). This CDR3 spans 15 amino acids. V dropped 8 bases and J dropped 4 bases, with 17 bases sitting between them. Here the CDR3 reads CASRLGPNNNEKLFF. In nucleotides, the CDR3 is TGTGCCAGTCGACTGGGACCAAACAATAATGAAAAACTGTTTTTT. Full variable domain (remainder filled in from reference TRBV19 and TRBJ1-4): DGGITQSPKYLFRKEGQNVTLSCEQNLNHDAMYWYRQDPGQGLRLIYYSQIVNDFQKGDIAEGYSVSREKKESFPLTVTSAQKNPTAFYLCASRLGPNNNEKLFFGSGTQLSVL.

The CDR3, as DNA: TGTGCCAGTAGTCCGACAGGACTCATCTCTGGAAACACCATATATTTT. The encoded protein is CASSPTGLISGNTIYF. The V gene is TRBV19, the J gene TRBJ1-3; D may be TRBD1 (6 bases). The CDR3 is made up of 16 amino acids. V lost 5 bases and J lost 0, with 14 bases in between. Germline V gene sequence: CDR1 LNHDA, CDR2 SQIVND (reference sequence). Complete variable domain (other parts from reference TRBV19 and TRBJ1-3): DGGITQSPKYLFRKEGQNVTLSCEQNLNHDAMYWYRQDPGQGLRLIYYSQIVNDFQKGDIAEGYSVSREKKESFPLTVTSAQKNPTAFYLCASSPTGLISGNTIYFGEGSWLTVV.

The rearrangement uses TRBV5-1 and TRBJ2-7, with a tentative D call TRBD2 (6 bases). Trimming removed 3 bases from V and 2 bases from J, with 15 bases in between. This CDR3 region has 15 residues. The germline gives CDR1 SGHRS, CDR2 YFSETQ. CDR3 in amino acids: CASSSGTATAYEQYF. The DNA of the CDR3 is TGCGCCAGCAGCTCCGGGACTGCCACCGCCTACGAGCAGTACTTC.

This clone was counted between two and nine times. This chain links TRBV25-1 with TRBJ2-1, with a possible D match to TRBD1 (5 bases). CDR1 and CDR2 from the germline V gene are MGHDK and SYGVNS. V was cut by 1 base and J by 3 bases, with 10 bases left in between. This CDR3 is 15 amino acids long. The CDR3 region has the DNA TGTGCCAGCAGTGAATTAGGGGTTGACTACAATGAGCAGTTCTTC. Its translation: CASSELGVDYNEQFF.

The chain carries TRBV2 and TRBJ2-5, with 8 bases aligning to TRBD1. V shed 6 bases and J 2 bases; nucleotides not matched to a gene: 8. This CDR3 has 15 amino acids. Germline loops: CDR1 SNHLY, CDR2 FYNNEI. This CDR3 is CASRDYQGAQETQYF. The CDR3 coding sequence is TGTGCCAGCAGGGACTACCAGGGGGCACAAGAGACCCAGTACTTC.

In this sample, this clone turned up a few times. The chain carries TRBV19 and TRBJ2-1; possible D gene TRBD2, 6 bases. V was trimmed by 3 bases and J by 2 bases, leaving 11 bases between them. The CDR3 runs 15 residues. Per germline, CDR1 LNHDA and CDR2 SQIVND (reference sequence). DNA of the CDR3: TGTGCCAGTAGTATGGGGGACTCCGCCTACAATGAGCAGTTCTTC. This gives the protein CASSMGDSAYNEQFF.

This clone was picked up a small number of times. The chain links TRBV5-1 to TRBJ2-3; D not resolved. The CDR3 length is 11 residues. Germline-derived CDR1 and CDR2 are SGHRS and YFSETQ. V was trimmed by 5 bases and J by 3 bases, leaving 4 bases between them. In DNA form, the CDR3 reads TGCGCCAGCAGGAGAACAGATACGCAGTATTTT. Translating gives CASRRTDTQYF.

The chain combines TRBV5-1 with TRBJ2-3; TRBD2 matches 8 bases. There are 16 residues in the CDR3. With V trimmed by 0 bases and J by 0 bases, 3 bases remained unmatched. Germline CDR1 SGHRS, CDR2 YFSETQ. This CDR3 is CASSLGAGGSTDTQYF. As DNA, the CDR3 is TGCGCCAGCAGCTTGGGTGCGGGGGGAAGCACAGATACGCAGTATTTT. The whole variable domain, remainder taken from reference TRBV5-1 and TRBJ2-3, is KAGVTQTPRYLIKTRGQQVTLSCSPISGHRSVSWYQQTPGQGLQFLFEYFSETQRNKGNFPGRFSGRQFSNSRSEMNVSTLELGDSALYLCASSLGAGGSTDTQYFGPGTRLTVL.

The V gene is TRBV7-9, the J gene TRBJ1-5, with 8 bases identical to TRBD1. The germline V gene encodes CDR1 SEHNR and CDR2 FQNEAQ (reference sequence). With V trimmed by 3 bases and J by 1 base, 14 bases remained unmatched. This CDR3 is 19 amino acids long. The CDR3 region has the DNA TGTGCCAGCAGCTTTGATCTCGGGACAGGACGCTTCAGCAATCAGCCCCAGCATTTT. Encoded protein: CASSFDLGTGRFSNQPQHF. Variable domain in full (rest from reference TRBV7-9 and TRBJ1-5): DTGVSQNPRHKITKRGQNVTFRCDPISEHNRLYWYRQTLGQGPEFLTYFQNEAQLEKSRLLSDRFSAERPKGSFSTLEIQRTEQGDSAMYLCASSFDLGTGRFSNQPQHFGDGTRLSIL.

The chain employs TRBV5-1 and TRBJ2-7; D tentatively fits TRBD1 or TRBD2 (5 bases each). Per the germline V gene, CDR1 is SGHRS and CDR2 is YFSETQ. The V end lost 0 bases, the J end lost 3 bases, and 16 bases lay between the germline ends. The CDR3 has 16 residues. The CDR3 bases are TGCGCCAGCAGCTTGGTTTTTGCCGGGGCCGGCTACGAGCAGTACTTC. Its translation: CASSLVFAGAGYEQYF. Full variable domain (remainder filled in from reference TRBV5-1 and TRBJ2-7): KAGVTQTPRYLIKTRGQQVTLSCSPISGHRSVSWYQQTPGQGLQFLFEYFSETQRNKGNFPGRFSGRQFSNSRSEMNVSTLELGDSALYLCASSLVFAGAGYEQYFGPGTRLTVT.

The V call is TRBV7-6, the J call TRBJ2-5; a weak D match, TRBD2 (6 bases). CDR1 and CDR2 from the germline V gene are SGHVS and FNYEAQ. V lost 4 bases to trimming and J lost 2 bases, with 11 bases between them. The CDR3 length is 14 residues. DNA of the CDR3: TGTGCCAGCAGCTCACGGACTACACAAGAGACCCAGTACTTC. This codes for CASSSRTTQETQYF.

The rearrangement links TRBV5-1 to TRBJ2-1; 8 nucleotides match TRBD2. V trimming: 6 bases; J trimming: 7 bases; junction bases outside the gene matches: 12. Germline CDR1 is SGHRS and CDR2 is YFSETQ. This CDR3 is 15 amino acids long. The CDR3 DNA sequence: TGCGCCAGCACCTCCCGGGGGGGCCGAGAGAATGAGCAGTTCTTC. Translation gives CASTSRGGRENEQFF.

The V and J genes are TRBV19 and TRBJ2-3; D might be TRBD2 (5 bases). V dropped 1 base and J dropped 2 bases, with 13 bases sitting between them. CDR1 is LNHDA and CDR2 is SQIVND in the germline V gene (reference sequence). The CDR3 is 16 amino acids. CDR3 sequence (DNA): TGTGCCAGTAGTATAGGACTACTATTCCTCACAGATACGCAGTATTTT. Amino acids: CASSIGLLFLTDTQYF.

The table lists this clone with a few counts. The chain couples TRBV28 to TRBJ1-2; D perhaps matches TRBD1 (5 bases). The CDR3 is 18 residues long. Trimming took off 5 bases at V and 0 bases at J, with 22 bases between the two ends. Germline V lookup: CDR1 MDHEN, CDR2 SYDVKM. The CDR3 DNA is TGTGCCAGCAGTCCTGACATCCCAGGGCGGGTAGCTAACTATGGCTACACCTTC. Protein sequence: CASSPDIPGRVANYGYTF.

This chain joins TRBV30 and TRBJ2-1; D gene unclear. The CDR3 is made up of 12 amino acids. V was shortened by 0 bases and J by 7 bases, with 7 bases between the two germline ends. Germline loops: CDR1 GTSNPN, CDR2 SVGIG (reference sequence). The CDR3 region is CAWSVTFNEQFF. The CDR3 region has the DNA TGTGCCTGGAGTGTGACCTTTAATGAGCAGTTCTTC.

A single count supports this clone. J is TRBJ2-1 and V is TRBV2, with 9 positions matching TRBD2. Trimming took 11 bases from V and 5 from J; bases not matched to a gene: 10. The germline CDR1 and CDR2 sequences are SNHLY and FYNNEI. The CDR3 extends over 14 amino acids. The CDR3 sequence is CASVRAGGDNEQFF. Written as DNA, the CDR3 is TGTGCCTCCGTCCGGGCGGGGGGGGACAATGAGCAGTTCTTC.

As DNA, the CDR3 is TGTGCCAGCAGCTCTCCGGACACCTCCTACGAGCAGTACTTC. It codes for CASSSPDTSYEQYF. The V gene is TRBV7-2, the J gene TRBJ2-7; D might be TRBD1 (5 bases). Deletions cut 4 bases from V and 0 bases from J, with 10 bases between. The CDR3 is 14 residues long. CDR1 is SGHTA, CDR2 FQGNSA, per germline.

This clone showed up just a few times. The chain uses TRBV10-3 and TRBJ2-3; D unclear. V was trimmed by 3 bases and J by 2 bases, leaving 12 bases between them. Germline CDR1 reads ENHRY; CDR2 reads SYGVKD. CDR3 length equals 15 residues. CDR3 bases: TGTGCCATCAGTGAACCACCTGGGTCCACAGATACGCAGTATTTT. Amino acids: CAISEPPGSTDTQYF.

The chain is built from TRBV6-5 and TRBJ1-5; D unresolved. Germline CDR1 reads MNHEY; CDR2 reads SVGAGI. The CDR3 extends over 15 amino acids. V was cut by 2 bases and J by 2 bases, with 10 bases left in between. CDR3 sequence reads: CASSYRNGGNQPQHF. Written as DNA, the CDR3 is TGTGCCAGCAGTTACCGTAATGGGGGCAATCAGCCCCAGCATTTT.

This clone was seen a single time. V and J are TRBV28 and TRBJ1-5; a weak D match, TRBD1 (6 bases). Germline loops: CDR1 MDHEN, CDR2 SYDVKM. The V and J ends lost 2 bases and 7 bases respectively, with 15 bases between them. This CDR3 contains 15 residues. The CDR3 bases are TGTGCCAGCAGTTTAATGGGGGCGCGACAGCAGCCCCAGCATTTT. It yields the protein CASSLMGARQQPQHF.

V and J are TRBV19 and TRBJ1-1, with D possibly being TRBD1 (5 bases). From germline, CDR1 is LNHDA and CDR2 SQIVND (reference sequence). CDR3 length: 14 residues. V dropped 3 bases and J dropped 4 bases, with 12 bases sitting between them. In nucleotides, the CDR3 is TGTGCCAGTAGTATCACCGGGACGCTCACTGAAGCTTTCTTT. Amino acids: CASSITGTLTEAFF.

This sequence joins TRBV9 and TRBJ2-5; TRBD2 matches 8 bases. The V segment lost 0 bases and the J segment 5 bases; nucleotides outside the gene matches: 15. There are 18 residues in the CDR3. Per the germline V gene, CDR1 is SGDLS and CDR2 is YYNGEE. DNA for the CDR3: TGTGCCAGCAGCGTAGGCGGACTCGGCGCGGGAGGTGGGGAGACCCAGTACTTC. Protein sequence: CASSVGGLGAGGGETQYF. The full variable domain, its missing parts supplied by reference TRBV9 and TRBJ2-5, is DSGVTQTPKHLITATGQRVTLRCSPRSGDLSVYWYQQSLDQGLQFLIQYYNGEERAKGNILERFSAQQFPDLHSELNLSSLELGDSALYFCASSVGGLGAGGGETQYFGPGTRLLVL.

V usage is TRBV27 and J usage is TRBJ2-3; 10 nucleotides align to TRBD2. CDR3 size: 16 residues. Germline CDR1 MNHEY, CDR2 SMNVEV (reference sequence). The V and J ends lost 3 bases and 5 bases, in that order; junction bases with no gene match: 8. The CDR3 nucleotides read TGTGCCAGCAGTTTTCAGCGGGGGGGCTTGGGAGATACGCAGTATTTT. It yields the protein CASSFQRGGLGDTQYF.

The chain's CDR3 is CASSTLLRTYEQYF. The CDR3 DNA is TGTGCCAGCAGCACACTCCTGAGGACCTACGAGCAGTACTTC. The rearrangement links TRBV5-8 to TRBJ2-7; no definite D call. This CDR3 spans 14 amino acids. V lost 4 bases, J lost 2 bases, and 13 bases lay in between. The germline gives CDR1 SGHTS, CDR2 YDEGEE.